This T cell receptor beta chain originates from a study of cytomegalovirus exposure and HLA in healthy donors. Study-wide findings and caveats: Specificity of a few CMV-associated chains for CMV antigens was verified in vitro.

The CDR3 contains 17 residues. With V trimmed by 3 bases and J by 4 bases, 11 bases remained unmatched. Concerning this clone itself: Its matching antigen is unknown.

Donors consisted of healthy bone marrow donors. PCR employed 60 Vbeta and 13 Jbeta primers. Assay: immunoSEQ multiplex PCR; the TCRdb copy retains only in-frame clones and omits some. The repertoire has some 190,000 clones, roughly 80% of them found once; the top ten carry 2.1%. The clonotype originates from a woman in her thirties in good health and CMV-seropositive. Sequencing was done on a sample of PBMCs. The V call is TRBV23-1, the J call TRBJ1-1; 10 positions match TRBD1. TRBV23-1 counts as an open reading frame of uncertain function. The CDR3 spells CASSHSEGQGVFTEAFF. CDR3 DNA sequence: TGCGCCAGCAGTCATAGTGAAGGACAGGGGGTTTTCACTGAAGCTTTCTTT.